This passage covers 28 T cell receptor beta chains from one sample sequenced in a study of T cell responses to AZD1222 COVID-19 vaccine. Sequenced by immunoSEQ multiplex PCR; TCRdb stores in-frame clones only, minus some. The sample gives under 150,000 clones, almost 85% of which show up once; 6.5% to 8.5% is in the top ten. This specimen was peripheral blood, taken 28 days after the second dose of the MenACWY control vaccine. The receptors were gathered from an adult who received the MenACWY meningococcal vaccine as a control.

The V gene is TRBV11-3, the J gene TRBJ1-1; D might be TRBD1 (5 bases). In germline, CDR1 is SGHNT, CDR2 YENEEA. Trimming took off 2 bases at V and 5 bases at J, with 9 bases between the two ends. CDR3 size: 13 residues. The CDR3 loop is CASSLQGKTEAFF. The CDR3 DNA reads as TGTGCCAGCAGCTTACAGGGTAAGACTGAAGCTTTCTTT.

The chain uses TRBV12-5 and TRBJ2-1; 7 bases map to TRBD1. Losses at the gene ends were 0 bases for V and 0 bases for J; bases not matched to a gene: 8. The CDR3 runs 18 residues. The germline CDR1 and CDR2 sequences are LGHNT and FRNRAP. The CDR3 DNA follows: TGTGCTAGTGGTTTGGTAGAGTTCCCAGGGGGCTCCTACAATGAGCAGTTCTTC. As protein: CASGLVEFPGGSYNEQFF.

The rearrangement links TRBV7-8 to TRBJ1-5, with TRBD1 matching 8 bases. With V trimmed by 5 bases and J by 5 bases, 8 bases remained unmatched. The V gene's germline CDR1 is SGHVS and CDR2 FQNEAQ. This CDR3 is built from 15 residues. This chain's CDR3 is CASSPTQGAYQPQHF. For the CDR3, the DNA is TGTGCCAGCAGCCCTACTCAGGGGGCATATCAGCCCCAGCATTTT.

The CDR3 spells CASSFPSTRTGEGNQPQHF. The CDR3, as DNA: TGTGCCAGCAGTTTCCCATCGACCCGGACAGGGGAGGGCAATCAGCCCCAGCATTTT. The chain recombines TRBV6-9 with TRBJ1-5; 9 bases match TRBD1. In germline, CDR1 is MNHGY, CDR2 SVAAGI. V trimming: 4 bases; J trimming: 2 bases; junction bases outside the gene matches: 15. The CDR3 is 19 amino acids.

This chain joins TRBV19 and TRBJ1-2; 7 bases align to TRBD1. V lost 7 bases and J lost 4; bases outside the gene matches: 12. The CDR3 is 15 amino acids. The germline CDR1 and CDR2 sequences are LNHDA and SQIVND (reference sequence). The chain's CDR3 is CASTGTRQGVYGYTF. DNA of the CDR3: TGTGCCAGTACCGGGACGCGACAGGGAGTCTATGGCTACACCTTC. The full variable domain, in which reference TRBV19 and TRBJ1-2 provide the parts outside the CDR3, is DGGITQSPKYLFRKEGQNVTLSCEQNLNHDAMYWYRQDPGQGLRLIYYSQIVNDFQKGDIAEGYSVSREKKESFPLTVTSAQKNPTAFYLCASTGTRQGVYGYTFGSGTRLTVV.

The chain combines TRBV18 with TRBJ1-6, with no clear D. Germline V gene sequence: CDR1 KGHSH, CDR2 LQKENI. The CDR3 loop spans 15 amino acids. V was cut by 1 base and J by 5 bases, with 9 bases left in between. The CDR3 loop is CASSPRQDHNSPLHF. As DNA, the CDR3 is TGTGCCAGCTCACCACGCCAGGATCATAATTCACCCCTCCACTTT.

The chain recombines TRBV5-6 with TRBJ2-1, with 7 bases identical to TRBD2. CDR3 size: 15 residues. The J segment lost 0 bases and the V segment lost 4 bases, leaving 4 bases of the junction unmatched. CDR1 is SGHDT and CDR2 is YYEEEE in the germline V gene. In DNA form, the CDR3 reads TGTGCCAGCAGCCTACGGGAGGACTCCTACAATGAGCAGTTCTTC. Encoded protein: CASSLREDSYNEQFF.

This clone appeared a single time. The chain has TRBV3-1 (or the pseudogene TRBV3-2) and TRBJ2-1; TRBD1 matches 7 bases. The CDR3 is 16 residues long. The germline V gene encodes CDR1 LGHDT and CDR2 YNNKEL (reference sequence). The J segment lost 8 bases and the V segment lost 1 base, leaving 11 bases of the junction unmatched. The CDR3 sequence is CASSQVRWDRGDEQFF. In nucleotides, the CDR3 is TGTGCCAGCAGCCAAGTCCGCTGGGACAGAGGCGATGAGCAGTTCTTC.

This clone occurred once. The sample holds other DNA sequences that translate to the same CDR3. The rearrangement links TRBV30 to TRBJ1-2; perhaps TRBD1 as D (5 bases). The CDR3 totals 14 residues. Germline CDR1 and CDR2: GTSNPN and SVGIG (reference sequence). With 1 base removed from V and 6 bases from J, the gap between germline ends came to 15 bases. The CDR3 loop reads CAWSALTGRDGYTF. As DNA, the CDR3 is TGTGCCTGGAGTGCCCTAACAGGAAGAGATGGCTACACCTTC.

V and J are TRBV7-8 and TRBJ2-6, with a tentative D call TRBD2 (5 bases). This CDR3 has 15 amino acids. Germline loops: CDR1 SGHVS, CDR2 FQNEAQ. The ends were cut back, 5 bases at V and 0 bases at J, with 8 bases in the middle. The CDR3 DNA sequence: TGTGCCAGCAGCCCCGGAGGCTCTGGGGCCAACGTCCTGACTTTC. Translating it yields CASSPGGSGANVLTF.

The rearrangement uses TRBV11-2 and TRBJ1-2; TRBD1 might be the D (6 bases). The CDR3 spans 15 residues. Looked up from germline, CDR1 is SGHAT and CDR2 is FQNNGV. Trimming pared 5 bases from V and 2 bases from J, leaving 15 bases between. For the CDR3, the DNA is TGTGCCAGCAGCGACGCGCGCCAGGGGAACTATGGCTACACCTTC. It is translated as CASSDARQGNYGYTF.

The rearrangement uses TRBV28 and TRBJ1-6; D remains ambiguous. The germline gives CDR1 MDHEN, CDR2 SYDVKM. V lost 3 bases to trimming and J lost 7 bases, with 10 bases between them. This CDR3 has 14 residues. The CDR3 spells CASSFGGMNSPLHF. The CDR3 DNA sequence: TGTGCCAGCAGTTTCGGAGGGATGAATTCACCCCTCCACTTT.

The V gene is TRBV6-4, the J gene TRBJ1-2, with D possibly being TRBD1 (5 bases). The CDR3 has 14 residues. CDR1 and CDR2 (germline): MRHNA, SNTAGT. Trimming shortened V by 7 bases and J by 2 bases, and 14 bases separated the two germline ends. The CDR3 sequence is CASTGRGRNYGYTF. The DNA for the CDR3 is TGTGCCAGCACCGGAAGGGGCAGGAACTATGGCTACACCTTC.

The gene calls are TRBV28 and TRBJ1-2; D perhaps matches TRBD1 (5 bases). CDR3 length: 11 amino acids. Trimming took off 6 bases at V and 12 bases at J, with 14 bases between the two ends. The V gene's germline CDR1 is MDHEN and CDR2 SYDVKM. CDR3 in amino acids: CASRRGRGDTF. The CDR3 DNA reads TGTGCCAGCAGGCGGGGCCGAGGAGACACCTTC.

The genes are TRBV6-2 or TRBV6-3 and TRBJ2-7; D not resolved. V lost 4 bases and J lost 2, with 3 bases in between. The germline gives CDR1 MNHEY, CDR2 SVGEGT. This CDR3 has 11 residues. CDR3 in DNA: TGTGCCAGCAGTTGGGCCTACGAGCAGTACTTC. This gives the protein CASSWAYEQYF.

The gene calls are TRBV5-1 and TRBJ2-2, with D perhaps matching TRBD1 or TRBD2 (6 bases each). The CDR3 sequence is 15 residues long. Between the trimmed V and J ends, which lost 1 base and 6 bases, there was a span of 13 bases. Germline loops: CDR1 SGHRS, CDR2 YFSETQ. The CDR3 sequence is CASSLNGGAAGELFF. CDR3 nucleotides: TGCGCCAGCAGCTTGAACGGGGGCGCGGCCGGGGAGCTGTTTTTT.

For the CDR3, the DNA is TGTGCCAGCAGGGAACAGGGCCACACCGGGGAGCTGTTTTTT. As protein: CASREQGHTGELFF. J is TRBJ2-2 and V is TRBV28; perhaps TRBD1 as D (6 bases). Trimming took off 6 bases at V and 3 bases at J, with 11 bases between the two ends. Germline V gene sequence: CDR1 MDHEN, CDR2 SYDVKM. This CDR3 is built from 14 residues. Supplemented by reference TRBV28 and TRBJ2-2, the full variable domain reads DVKVTQSSRYLVKRTGEKVFLECVQDMDHENMFWYRQDPGLGLRLIYFSYDVKMKEKGDIPEGYSVSREKKERFSLILESASTNQTSMYLCASREQGHTGELFFGEGSRLTVL.

The chain links TRBV9 to TRBJ1-6; possibly TRBD1 for D (5 bases). Trimming left V 3 bases short and J 6 bases short, with 16 bases between. The CDR3 covers 16 residues. Per the germline V gene, CDR1 is SGDLS and CDR2 is YYNGEE. This CDR3 is CASSAFGGSVNSPLHF. Written as DNA, the CDR3 is TGTGCCAGCAGCGCGTTCGGGGGGAGCGTTAATTCACCCCTCCACTTT.

This chain uses TRBV5-1 with TRBJ2-1, with 7 bases identical to TRBD2. V gave up 0 bases and J gave up 6 bases; unmatched junction bases: 0. From germline, CDR1 is SGHRS and CDR2 YFSETQ. This CDR3 is built from 13 residues. CDR3 amino acids: CASSLAGGNEQFF. As DNA, the CDR3 is TGCGCCAGCAGCTTGGCGGGGGGCAATGAGCAGTTCTTC.

The chain uses TRBV6-1 and TRBJ2-7; no reliable D call. Germline V gives CDR1 MNHNS, CDR2 SASEGT. Trimming pared 1 base from V and 7 bases from J, leaving 8 bases between. CDR3 length: 12 residues. CDR3 protein: CASSEVAREQYF. As DNA, the CDR3 is TGTGCCAGCAGTGAAGTGGCGCGGGAGCAGTACTTC.

The chain's CDR3 is CASSLLGTGGEQYV. CDR3 in DNA: TGCGCCAGCAGCTTGTTGGGGACAGGGGGCGAGCAGTACGTC. The V gene is TRBV5-1, the J gene TRBJ2-7, with 11 bases fitting TRBD1. Germline assignment: CDR1 SGHRS and CDR2 YFSETQ. The CDR3 extends over 14 amino acids. V gave up 1 base and J gave up 6 bases; unmatched junction bases: 3.

The J gene is TRBJ1-1, the V gene TRBV6-1; the match to TRBD1 covers 7 bases. The CDR3 spans 13 residues. Germline V lookup: CDR1 MNHNS, CDR2 SASEGT. J lost 4 bases, V lost 3 bases, and 2 bases had no gene match. CDR3 nucleotide sequence: TGTGCCAGCAGTGACAGGGGGTCCACTGAAGCTTTCTTT. This codes for CASSDRGSTEAFF.

The rearrangement uses TRBV9 and TRBJ1-6, with D hard to call. V lost 7 bases and J 1 base, leaving 12 bases between the germline ends. Germline loops: CDR1 SGDLS, CDR2 YYNGEE. The CDR3 totals 15 residues. CDR3 in DNA: TGTGCCAGCCCCCGCGCCTCGTCCTATAATTCACCCCTCCACTTT. Protein product: CASPRASSYNSPLHF.

This chain connects TRBV11-3 to TRBJ1-1, with D possibly being TRBD1 (5 bases). The V end lost 0 bases, the J end lost 8 bases, and 13 bases lay between the germline ends. Germline loops: CDR1 SGHNT, CDR2 YENEEA. This CDR3 comprises 14 residues. This CDR3 is CASSLDDSSYEAFF. The DNA for the CDR3 is TGTGCCAGCAGCTTAGACGACAGTTCCTACGAAGCTTTCTTT.

The V call is TRBV2, the J call TRBJ1-5, with no clear D. Trimming took 3 bases from V and 5 from J, leaving 5 bases between them. The CDR3 runs to 12 residues. Germline V lookup: CDR1 SNHLY, CDR2 FYNNEI. The CDR3 bases are TGTGCCAGCAGTGATCGGGATCAGCCCCAGCATTTT. It is translated as CASSDRDQPQHF.

This chain connects TRBV2 to TRBJ2-2; the D gene is possibly TRBD2 (6 bases). V was clipped by 1 base and J by 5 bases, with 11 bases between them. The germline CDR1 and CDR2 sequences are SNHLY and FYNNEI. This CDR3 region has 15 residues. CDR3 in amino acids: CASSEGAEGTGELFF. In DNA, the CDR3 is TGTGCCAGCAGTGAAGGCGCGGAGGGGACCGGGGAGCTGTTTTTT.

The genes are TRBV30 and TRBJ2-2; TRBD2 aligns across 9 bases. V shed 8 bases and J 0 bases; nucleotides not matched to a gene: 1. The CDR3 is 13 amino acids. The germline V gene encodes CDR1 GTSNPN and CDR2 SVGIG (reference sequence). The DNA for the CDR3 is TGTGCCACTAGCGGGTCGAACACCGGGGAGCTGTTTTTT. Its translation is CATSGSNTGELFF.

The chain employs TRBV7-9 and TRBJ2-2, with TRBD2 identical over 7 bases. The CDR3 runs 15 residues. J lost 0 bases, V lost 6 bases, and 4 bases had no gene match. Germline V lookup: CDR1 SEHNR, CDR2 FQNEAQ (reference sequence). The CDR3 is CASRTRGANTGELFF. The CDR3 DNA reads TGTGCCAGCAGGACTCGGGGGGCGAACACCGGGGAGCTGTTTTTT.